This T cell receptor (beta chain) derives from a study of CD8 T cells in ankylosing spondylitis. TCRdb re-analysed the 5' RACE reads in MiXCR, keeping a single row per CDR3 protein. This sample carries approximately 340,000 distinct CDR3 sequences, around 15% of them seen once, and the ten largest clones take 0.9% to 1.2%. The sample consisted of blood, either unsorted or a sorted T cell fraction (not recorded which). This sequence was found in a male donor with ankylosing spondylitis or in good health (not recorded which).

The DNA for the CDR3 is TGCGCCAGCAGCCAAAAATCAGGGGACGATGCCGGGGAGCTGTTTTTT. Translated: CASSQKSGDDAGELFF. The chain has TRBV4-1 and TRBJ2-2, with D perhaps TRBD1 (6 bases). CDR1 is MGHRA and CDR2 is YSYEKL in the germline V gene. The germline V and J ends were trimmed by 2 bases and 6 bases, with 16 bases remaining between them. The CDR3 runs to 16 residues.